This TCR beta chain was observed in a study of brain T cells in children with intractable seizures. Study conclusions and caveats: Pre- and post-surgery blood differed in depth, so pre-surgery absences may be undersampling.

At least one anti-epileptic drug was given before surgery. As to this clone: The antigen is unknown.

Profiled with immunoSEQ multiplex PCR; TCRdb holds only in-frame clones, not every one. The sample has around 20,000 clones, around 94% seen once. The CDR3 is 16 residues long. The germline V gene has CDR1 SGHNT and CDR2 YYREEE (reference sequence). The V and J ends lost 2 bases and 1 base, in that order; junction bases with no gene match: 8. V and J are TRBV5-4 and TRBJ1-1, with 7 bases identical to TRBD1. The source of this sequence is a boy aged 5-17 years with focal cortical dysplasia and intractable seizures. The specimen comprised peripheral blood, sampled at surgery. The CDR3 bases are TGTGCCAGCAGCTTCCCTACGACAGGGCGGAACACTGAAGCTTTCTTT. It is translated as CASSFPTTGRNTEAFF.